The sequence of this T cell receptor beta chain was determined in a study of early T cells in non-severe SARS-CoV-2 infection. Across the whole study: With bulk RNA from unsorted whole blood as input, sequencing yielded unpaired chains. Study-wide findings and caveats: The matching step, a VDJdb search, favored anti-spike CD8 responses and missed private and CD4 specificities.

The ends were cut back, 4 bases at V and 4 bases at J, with 9 bases in the middle. CDR1 and CDR2 from the germline V gene are MDHEN and SYDVKM. The CDR3 is made up of 13 amino acids. This clonotype appeared a few times. The antigen is unknown. Each single cDNA molecule received a unique molecular identifier. TCRdb ran MiXCR on the 5' RACE reads and lists one entry per CDR3 protein. The data show approximately 34,000 distinct CDR3 sequences, 7.9% seen once. Specimen: whole blood, collected at baseline. V gene TRBV28 combines with J gene TRBJ2-3; D gene unclear. The receptor comes from an adult who was a healthcare worker with PCR-confirmed SARS-CoV-2 infection or an uninfected control (not recorded which). The CDR3 DNA sequence: TGTGCCAGCAGTTCCCCAGGCGCAGATACGCAGTATTTT. It codes for CASSSPGADTQYF. Combining the CDR3 with reference TRBV28 and TRBJ2-3 gives the whole variable domain DVKVTQSSRYLVKRTGEKVFLECVQDMDHENMFWYRQDPGLGLRLIYFSYDVKMKEKGDIPEGYSVSREKKERFSLILESASTNQTSMYLCASSSPGADTQYFGPGTRLTVL.